This T cell receptor (beta chain) emerged from a study of graft-versus-host responses after intestinal transplantation. Across the whole study: Once they had received anti-thymocyte globulin induction, all recipients took tacrolimus and steroids for about three years. Study findings and constraints: Researchers found peak circulating GvH clone levels linked to early post-transplant HvG declines. Marrow from the recipient contained GvH clones, some of which had appeared first in ileum or blood.

Clones were sequenced by immunoSEQ multiplex PCR, and TCRdb holds only the in-frame ones, with some missing. There are about 91,000 clones in the sample; roughly 90% occur only once, and about 0.34% lies in the top ten. Comments on this clone: Its antigen is undetermined.

This CDR3 spans 16 amino acids. J was trimmed by 1 base and V by 1 base; bases with no gene match: 3. Germline-derived CDR1 and CDR2 are SGHRS and YFSETQ. The receptor was isolated from a human donor who was the organ donor for an intestinal transplant. The chain couples TRBV5-1 to TRBJ2-2; TRBD2 agrees at 8 bases. The material was unstimulated CD4+ T cells sorted from spleen or lymph node cells, obtained before transplant. The CDR3 region has the DNA TGCGCCAGCAGCTTGACTAGCGGACTGAACACCGGGGAGCTGTTTTTT. Translation: CASSLTSGLNTGELFF.